What follows are 16 T cell receptor beta chains derived from one specimen sequenced in a study of blood T cell repertoires in COVID-19. TCRdb's copy holds only in-frame clones and misses some; the assay was immunoSEQ multiplex PCR. The sample shows under 100,000 clones, 85% to 90% of them seen only once. The sample was peripheral blood. Source of these receptors: a man aged 50-60 years with active COVID-19.

The CDR3 spells CASKRESGELFF. CDR3 nucleotide sequence: TGTGCTAGTAAACGGGAGTCCGGGGAGCTGTTTTTT. This chain joins TRBV12-5 and TRBJ2-2, with a possible D match to TRBD2 (6 bases). The V gene lost 8 bases and the J gene lost 6 bases, with 10 bases spanning the gap. Germline CDR1 and CDR2: LGHNT and FRNRAP. This CDR3 contains 12 residues.

The chain is built from TRBV6-5 and TRBJ2-7; 12 nucleotides agree with TRBD2. The V and J ends lost 4 bases and 6 bases, in that order; junction bases with no gene match: 7. The CDR3 consists of 15 residues. In germline, CDR1 is MNHEY, CDR2 SVGAGI. The CDR3 DNA reads as TGTGCCAGCAGTTCCGGGACTAGCGGGCCGGGCGAGCAGTACTTC. Its protein product is CASSSGTSGPGEQYF.

The table lists this clone with a few counts. The chain joins TRBV7-8 to TRBJ2-7, with D maybe TRBD2 (5 bases). Trimming took 3 bases from V and 1 from J, leaving 10 bases between them. The CDR3 spans 14 residues. From germline, CDR1 is SGHVS and CDR2 FQNEAQ. This chain's CDR3 is CASSLGSGSYEQYF. As DNA, the CDR3 is TGTGCCAGCAGCTTGGGGAGCGGTTCCTACGAGCAGTACTTC.

The rearrangement uses TRBV9 and TRBJ1-4; TRBD1 matches 9 bases. The CDR3 has 13 amino acids. From germline, CDR1 is SGDLS and CDR2 YYNGEE. V trimming: 3 bases; J trimming: 11 bases; junction bases outside the gene matches: 5. CDR3 in DNA: TGTGCCAGCAGCGCAAGGACAGGGGATAAACTGTTTTTT. Translation gives CASSARTGDKLFF.

The chain links TRBV7-8 to TRBJ2-1; no clear D. Germline V lookup: CDR1 SGHVS, CDR2 FQNEAQ. This CDR3 has 15 amino acids. Trimming left V 4 bases short and J 4 bases short, with 14 bases between. The CDR3 region has the DNA TGTGCCAGCAGCTCATCTAGTGCGTCATACAATGAGCAGTTCTTC. This translates into CASSSSSASYNEQFF.

J is TRBJ1-4 and V is TRBV3-1 (or the pseudogene TRBV3-2), with 8 bases matching TRBD1. The germline V gene encodes CDR1 LGHDT and CDR2 YNNKEL (reference sequence). The CDR3 is made up of 15 amino acids. With V trimmed by 1 base and J by 8 bases, 6 bases remained unmatched. The CDR3 DNA sequence: TGTGCCAGCAGCCAAGCGGACAGGGTACGCGAAAAACTGTTTTTT. Residues: CASSQADRVREKLFF.

The rearrangement links TRBV2 to TRBJ2-3, with D unclear. Trimming pared 6 bases from V and 4 bases from J, leaving 8 bases between. Germline V gene data show CDR1 as SNHLY and CDR2 as FYNNEI. The CDR3 totals 12 residues. CDR3 DNA: TGTGCCAGCAGGATACTCTCAGATACGCAGTATTTT. Amino acid sequence: CASRILSDTQYF.

The rearrangement joins TRBV7-2 to TRBJ2-7; TRBD2 matches 7 bases. The CDR3 is 13 residues long. Trimming cost V 3 bases and J 4 bases; bases outside gene matches: 3. Germline V lookup: CDR1 SGHTA, CDR2 FQGNSA. The CDR3 DNA is TGTGCCAGCAGCTTGAATAGCGGGTACGAGCAGTACTTC. Its translation: CASSLNSGYEQYF.

CDR3 DNA: TGTGCCAGCAGCGTAGGCGTGTTCGGGCAGGGCGGCACAGATACGCAGTATTTT. This encodes CASSVGVFGQGGTDTQYF. This sequence joins TRBV9 and TRBJ2-3, with D perhaps TRBD1 (5 bases). The ends were cut back, 0 bases at V and 1 base at J, with 18 bases in the middle. The CDR3 has 18 residues. The germline V gene encodes CDR1 SGDLS and CDR2 YYNGEE.

This clone was found a few times. The chain employs TRBV18 and TRBJ1-3; D may be TRBD1 (5 bases). The V gene lost 0 bases and the J gene lost 0 bases, with 18 bases spanning the gap. The V gene's germline CDR1 is KGHSH and CDR2 LQKENI. This CDR3 region has 19 residues. CDR3 region: CASSPPMFGGGTSGNTIYF. The CDR3 DNA reads TGTGCCAGCTCACCACCGATGTTCGGGGGAGGAACCTCTGGAAACACCATATATTTT.

This chain joins TRBV19 and TRBJ2-7; 13 bases are shared with TRBD2. The CDR3 has 14 amino acids. Unmatched junction bases numbered 7, after V lost 8 bases and J lost 6 bases. Germline CDR1 LNHDA, CDR2 SQIVND (reference sequence). CDR3 bases: TGTGCCAGTTGCCGGACTAGCGGGAGTGGCGAGCAGTACTTC. Amino acid sequence: CASCRTSGSGEQYF.

This chain joins TRBV27 and TRBJ1-1, with a possible D match to TRBD1 (6 bases). V gave up 3 bases and J gave up 8 bases, with 13 bases separating them. Germline CDR1 MNHEY, CDR2 SMNVEV (reference sequence). The CDR3 sequence is 13 residues long. The CDR3 DNA follows: TGTGCCAGCAGTTTCGCAGGGGTTATGGAAGCTTTCTTT. Protein product: CASSFAGVMEAFF.

The V gene is TRBV3-1 (or the pseudogene TRBV3-2), the J gene TRBJ1-5; TRBD1 matches at 12 bases. V lost 1 base, J lost 7 bases, and 5 bases stayed unmatched. Germline V gene data show CDR1 as LGHDT and CDR2 as YNNKEL (reference sequence). The CDR3 consists of 16 residues. The CDR3 here is CASSQAGQGARQPQHF. CDR3 DNA: TGTGCCAGCAGCCAAGCGGGACAGGGGGCGAGACAGCCCCAGCATTTT.

The chain joins TRBV11-3 to TRBJ1-3; TRBD1 matches at 11 bases. Per the germline V gene, CDR1 is SGHNT and CDR2 is YENEEA. V lost 4 bases to trimming and J lost 2 bases; unmatched junction nucleotides: 1. The CDR3 extends over 15 amino acids. CDR3 residues: CASSSGQGAGNTIYF. DNA for the CDR3: TGTGCCAGCAGCTCGGGACAGGGGGCTGGAAACACCATATATTTT.

The CDR3 loop is CASSPTGYNQPQHF. The CDR3 bases are TGTGCCAGCAGCCCAACAGGGTACAATCAGCCCCAGCATTTT. The genes are TRBV6-2 or TRBV6-3 and TRBJ1-5, with a weak D call TRBD1 (6 bases). Germline V gene lookup returns CDR1 MNHEY and CDR2 SVGEGT. The CDR3 is 14 residues long. The V gene lost 6 bases and the J gene lost 3 bases, with 12 bases spanning the gap.

The chain couples TRBV18 to TRBJ1-4; tentatively, D is TRBD1 (6 bases). Trimming shortened V by 0 bases and J by 7 bases, and 9 bases separated the two germline ends. The CDR3 is 14 amino acids. Germline CDR1 is KGHSH and CDR2 is LQKENI. CDR3 loop: CASSPPGAIEKLFF. The CDR3 coding sequence is TGTGCCAGCTCACCACCGGGGGCGATTGAAAAACTGTTTTTT.